These 12 T cell receptor beta chains were all obtained from the same sample, sequenced in a study of cytomegalovirus exposure and HLA in healthy donors. Vbeta (60) and Jbeta (13) primers were used in the PCR. Data came from immunoSEQ multiplex PCR; TCRdb stores just in-frame clones and leaves some out. The sample records 150,000 or so clones, approximately 74% being singletons. Sequencing input: PBMCs. These receptors all stem from a man aged 25-40 years in good health and CMV-seronegative.

This clone was seen a few times. This rearrangement joins TRBV5-1 to TRBJ1-1; D may be TRBD1 (6 bases). V shed 0 bases and J shed 10 bases, with 16 bases lying between them. The CDR3 has 14 residues. The germline V gene has CDR1 SGHRS and CDR2 YFSETQ. CDR3 sequence (DNA): TGCGCCAGCAGCTTGGAAAAAACTGGCAGGGGAGCTTTCTTT. Its protein is CASSLEKTGRGAFF.

This clone was seen only a few times. CDR3 loop: CASSPSGQGGTEAFF. DNA of the CDR3: TGCGCCAGCAGCCCTTCGGGACAGGGAGGTACTGAAGCTTTCTTT. V gene TRBV5-1 combines with J gene TRBJ1-1; 9 nucleotides align to TRBD1. CDR1 SGHRS and CDR2 YFSETQ come from the germline V gene. J lost 5 bases, V lost 4 bases, and 9 bases had no gene match. The CDR3 extends over 15 amino acids. Together with reference TRBV5-1 and TRBJ1-1, the CDR3 gives the full variable domain: KAGVTQTPRYLIKTRGQQVTLSCSPISGHRSVSWYQQTPGQGLQFLFEYFSETQRNKGNFPGRFSGRQFSNSRSEMNVSTLELGDSALYLCASSPSGQGGTEAFFGQGTRLTVV.

J is TRBJ2-1 and V is TRBV4-3, with 13 positions matching TRBD2. Germline loops: CDR1 LGHNA, CDR2 YSLEER. The CDR3 totals 15 residues. After removal of 0 bases from V and 14 bases from J, the junction contained 7 bases not matched to a gene. The CDR3, as DNA: TGCGCCAGCAGCCAAGAACTAGCGGGGGGGCACCCGAAGTTCTTC. Protein: CASSQELAGGHPKFF.

This clone occurred once. This chain links TRBV28 with TRBJ2-3, with D possibly matching TRBD1 (5 bases). Germline V gives CDR1 MDHEN, CDR2 SYDVKM. The CDR3 has 15 residues. V lost 7 bases to trimming and J lost 4 bases, with 18 bases between them. The CDR3 nucleotides read TGTGCCAGCACCTCACCAGCAGGGCCCCCAGATACGCAGTATTTT. Its translation: CASTSPAGPPDTQYF.

This clone was seen repeatedly, ten times or more. The chain recombines TRBV4-3 with TRBJ1-1; no definite D call. Trimming cost V 0 bases and J 9 bases, with 11 bases left between them. CDR1 LGHNA and CDR2 YSLEER come from the germline V gene. The CDR3 totals 13 residues. The CDR3 spells CASSQDSNPKAFF. The CDR3 DNA reads as TGCGCCAGCAGCCAAGATAGTAACCCTAAAGCTTTCTTT.

This chain joins TRBV6-1 and TRBJ2-5; possibly TRBD1 for D (7 bases). Germline V gene data show CDR1 as MNHNS and CDR2 as SASEGT. The CDR3 totals 14 residues. Trimming left V 0 bases short and J 5 bases short, with 10 bases between. Here the CDR3 DNA reads TGTGCCAGCAGTGAAGCTGCAGGGGGGGAGACCCAGTACTTC. Translated, it gives CASSEAAGGETQYF.

CDR3 DNA sequence: TGTGCCATAGATACGGGGTCAGATACGCAGTATTTT. This sequence encodes CAIDTGSDTQYF. The chain employs TRBV2 and TRBJ2-3; maybe TRBD2 (5 bases). This CDR3 contains 12 residues. V lost 10 bases to trimming and J lost 4 bases, with 12 bases between them. CDR1 and CDR2 from the germline V gene are SNHLY and FYNNEI.

The chain employs TRBV2 and TRBJ1-4, with 10 bases aligning to TRBD1. This CDR3 is built from 15 residues. Germline CDR1 SNHLY, CDR2 FYNNEI. Trimming took 1 base from V and 7 from J; bases not matched to a gene: 3. In nucleotides, the CDR3 is TGTGCCAGCAGTGAAGGGGGGACAGGGGTTGAAAAACTGTTTTTT. Translating it yields CASSEGGTGVEKLFF.

The chain carries TRBV7-7 and TRBJ2-5, with D perhaps TRBD2 (5 bases). The CDR3 is 13 amino acids. From germline, CDR1 is SSHAT and CDR2 FNYEAQ (reference sequence). Trimming removed 6 bases at V and 5 bases at J, with 13 bases between. The CDR3 protein is CASSSDFLETQYF. The DNA for the CDR3 is TGTGCCAGCAGTTCGGACTTCCTCGAGACCCAGTACTTC.

This clone was observed a few times. The chain couples TRBV15 to TRBJ2-7; the D is unclear. The germline CDR1 and CDR2 sequences are LNHNV and YYDKDF (reference sequence). V lost 0 bases to trimming and J lost 3 bases, with 9 bases between them. The CDR3 covers 14 residues. The CDR3 DNA reads as TGTGCCACCAGCAGAGAGGGCGAGAACTACGAGCAGTACTTC. Its protein product is CATSREGENYEQYF.

The V gene is TRBV6-5, the J gene TRBJ2-5; D is unclear. The CDR3 has 13 residues. The germline CDR1 and CDR2 sequences are MNHEY and SVGAGI. Trimming removed 6 bases at V and 3 bases at J, with 11 bases between. CDR3 region: CASSPLNEETQYF. The CDR3 DNA sequence: TGTGCCAGCAGCCCACTCAACGAAGAGACCCAGTACTTC.

The gene calls are TRBV18 and TRBJ1-5; 9 positions agree with TRBD1. Germline V lookup: CDR1 KGHSH, CDR2 LQKENI. The junction had 3 bases not matched to a gene; V was cut back by 4 bases and J by 5 bases. This CDR3 spans 14 amino acids. The CDR3, as DNA: TGTGCCAGCTCACTACAGGGGGCAGATCAGCCCCAGCATTTT. Its protein is CASSLQGADQPQHF. The full variable domain, its missing parts supplied by reference TRBV18 and TRBJ1-5, is NAGVMQNPRHLVRRRGQEARLRCSPMKGHSHVYWYRQLPEEGLKFMVYLQKENIIDESGMPKERFSAEFPKEGPSILRIQQVVRGDSAAYFCASSLQGADQPQHFGDGTRLSIL.